These T cell receptor beta chains were read from a single sample in a study of Ad26.COV2.S vaccination and SARS-CoV-2 variants. TCRdb's copy holds only in-frame clones and misses some; the assay was immunoSEQ multiplex PCR. Among 300,000 to 400,000 clones, around nine tenths were seen once, and the ten largest hold roughly 3.6%. Sequenced material: peripheral blood, taken in a trial of Ad26.COV2.S vaccine versus placebo. These receptors all stem from a person between 18 and 60 years old who received the Ad26.COV2.S COVID-19 vaccine or a placebo. The CDR3 runs from the conserved cysteine through the conserved F or W. A D gene is named only where the DNA matches it firmly. Only some rows state a clone size, as once, few, many or a class for expanded clones.

j_call,d_call,clone_size,v_call,cdr3_aa,cdr3_nt
TRBJ2-2,.,.,TRBV7-3,CASSLGQGNTGELFF,TGTGCCAGCAGCTTGGGACAAGGAAACACCGGGGAGCTGTTTTTT
TRBJ2-2,.,.,TRBV7-2,CASSLGYGELFF,TGTGCCAGCAGCTTAGGATACGGGGAGCTGTTTTTT
TRBJ1-2,.,.,TRBV5-4,CASSLGGHSYGYTF,TGTGCCAGCAGCTTGGGGGGACACTCCTATGGCTACACCTTC
TRBJ1-6,.,.,TRBV28,CASSLPGSSYNSPLHF,TGTGCCAGCAGTTTACCGGGGAGCTCCTATAATTCACCCCTCCACTTT
TRBJ2-7,.,.,TRBV19,CATRVARDSYEQYF,TGTGCCACCCGGGTCGCCAGGGACTCCTACGAGCAGTACTTC
TRBJ2-1,TRBD2,.,TRBV6-5,CASSFSGGDENEQFF,TGTGCCAGCAGTTTTAGCGGGGGGGACGAGAATGAGCAGTTCTTC
TRBJ1-1,TRBD1,.,TRBV6-5,CASTTGTGGPEAFF,TGTGCCAGCACCACGGGGACAGGGGGCCCTGAAGCTTTCTTT
TRBJ1-4,TRBD1,.,TRBV7-2,CASSADRVTNEKLFF,TGTGCCAGCAGCGCCGACAGGGTAACTAATGAAAAACTGTTTTTT
TRBJ1-1,.,.,TRBV19,CASSSPHRGANTEAFF,TGTGCCAGTAGTTCACCACACCGGGGGGCGAACACTGAAGCTTTCTTT
TRBJ1-3,TRBD1,few,TRBV13,CASSWTGVGNTIYF,TGTGCCAGCAGCTGGACAGGGGTGGGAAACACCATATATTTT
TRBJ1-2,.,once,TRBV2,CASSDSGTPNYGYTF,TGTGCCAGCAGTGATTCCGGGACACCAAACTATGGCTACACCTTC
TRBJ1-2,.,.,TRBV2,CASSENRNYGYTF,TGTGCCAGCAGTGAGAACAGAAACTATGGCTACACCTTC
TRBJ1-2,.,.,TRBV6-5,CASSLAGTYGYTF,TGTGCCAGCAGCCTTGCGGGGACCTATGGCTACACCTTC
TRBJ2-1,TRBD2,.,TRBV13,CASSQGLASLLSYNEQFF,TGTGCCAGCAGCCAGGGACTAGCTTCATTGTTATCCTACAATGAGCAGTTCTTC
TRBJ1-1,.,.,TRBV18,CASSPGGQRTEAFF,TGTGCCAGCTCACCGGGCGGCCAAAGGACTGAAGCTTTCTTT
TRBJ2-5,.,once,TRBV5-1,CASSPRDGAGETQYF,TGCGCCAGCAGCCCCCGAGATGGGGCGGGGGAGACCCAGTACTTC
TRBJ1-2,TRBD1,.,TRBV7-8,CASSSRGTGEKFGYTF,TGTGCCAGCAGCTCCCGTGGGACAGGGGAAAAGTTTGGCTACACCTTC
TRBJ1-4,TRBD1,.,TRBV25-1,CASSDPRGGREKLFF,TGTGCCAGCAGTGATCCCAGGGGGGGCCGTGAAAAACTGTTTTTT
TRBJ2-5,TRBD2,.,TRBV11-2,CASSQGLAGEWEQTQYF,TGTGCCAGCAGCCAGGGACTAGCGGGGGAGTGGGAACAGACCCAGTACTTC
TRBJ2-2,.,.,TRBV24-1,CATRRGATGELFF,TGTGCCACCCGCAGGGGGGCCACCGGGGAGCTGTTTTTT
TRBJ1-1,.,.,TRBV10-2,CASMVKEFSALMNTEAFF,TGCGCCAGCATGGTGAAGGAGTTCAGCGCATTAATGAACACTGAAGCTTTCTTT
TRBJ1-1,.,.,TRBV10-3,CAISDLAEAFF,TGTGCCATCAGTGATCTGGCTGAAGCTTTCTTT
TRBJ1-5,.,.,TRBV2,CASNPSSGGSNQPQHF,TGTGCCAGCAACCCTTCTTCGGGGGGAAGCAATCAGCCCCAGCATTTT
TRBJ1-5,.,.,TRBV6-5,CASSSRHTADLPQHF,TGTGCCAGCAGCAGCAGGCACACGGCCGATCTGCCCCAGCATTTT
TRBJ1-3,.,once,TRBV5-1,CASRLSSGNTIYF,TGCGCCAGCAGACTCTCCTCTGGAAACACCATATATTTT
TRBJ1-2,TRBD1,.,TRBV6-5,CASTDPGQGSGYTF,TGTGCCAGCACCGATCCGGGACAGGGGAGTGGCTACACCTTC
TRBJ1-6,.,.,TRBV7-2,CASSLAGLPNSPLHF,TGTGCCAGCAGCTTGGCGGGACTGCCTAATTCACCCCTCCACTTT
TRBJ1-2,.,.,TRBV12-3/TRBV12-4,CASSAGTARSF,TGTGCCAGCAGTGCGGGGACGGCCCGCTCCTTC
TRBJ2-7,TRBD2,.,TRBV4-1,CASSQGTSGGYEQYF,TGCGCCAGCAGCCAGGGGACTAGCGGGGGCTACGAGCAGTACTTC
TRBJ2-7,.,.,TRBV4-1,CASSTGTYEQYF,TGCGCCAGCAGTACCGGGACCTACGAGCAGTACTTC
TRBJ2-7,.,.,TRBV12-3/TRBV12-4,CASSLGPGYEQYF,TGTGCCAGCAGTTTAGGTCCGGGTTACGAGCAGTACTTC
TRBJ1-5,.,.,TRBV4-3,CASSQDRTVNQPQHF,TGCGCCAGCAGCCAAGATCGTACGGTCAATCAGCCCCAGCATTTT
TRBJ1-3,.,.,TRBV3-1/TRBV3-2,CASSHWDIRASGNTIYF,TGTGCCAGCAGCCATTGGGACATCCGAGCCTCTGGAAACACCATATATTTT
TRBJ2-5,.,.,TRBV4-1,CASSHPGHSVETQYF,TGCGCCAGCAGCCACCCGGGACACAGCGTGGAGACCCAGTACTTC
TRBJ2-7,TRBD1,.,TRBV5-1,CASSLAGGQGVDRREQYF,TGCGCCAGCAGCTTGGCCGGGGGACAGGGGGTCGATAGGCGCGAGCAGTACTTC
TRBJ1-5,TRBD1,.,TRBV7-9,CASSSGQGLYNQPQHF,TGTGCCAGCAGCTCTGGACAGGGGCTTTACAATCAGCCCCAGCATTTT
TRBJ2-7,.,.,TRBV3-1/TRBV3-2,CASSRTNEQYF,TGTGCCAGCTCACGGACCAACGAGCAGTACTTC
TRBJ1-1,.,.,TRBV5-1,CASSLSGNPGRGTTEAFF,TGCGCCAGCAGCTTGTCGGGAAATCCCGGTCGGGGGACCACTGAAGCTTTCTTT
TRBJ1-1,TRBD1,many,TRBV27,CASRYSGGPVFEAFF,TGTGCCAGCAGGTATTCAGGGGGGCCCGTATTTGAAGCTTTCTTT
TRBJ1-4,TRBD1,.,TRBV27,CASSPGTGRTSTNEKLFF,TGTGCCAGCAGTCCAGGGACAGGACGTACTTCAACTAATGAAAAACTGTTTTTT
TRBJ2-5,TRBD2,.,TRBV27,CASSPTPGSSGDIGGETQYF,TGTGCCAGCAGTCCGACCCCGGGGTCTAGCGGGGACATAGGAGGGGAGACCCAGTACTTC
TRBJ2-2,TRBD1,.,TRBV6-4,CASSKGTDYTGELFF,TGTGCCAGCAGTAAGGGGACAGACTACACCGGGGAGCTGTTTTTT
TRBJ1-3,.,.,TRBV6-5,CASSDDRYSGNTIYF,TGTGCCAGCAGCGACGACAGATACTCTGGAAACACCATATATTTT
TRBJ1-1,.,.,TRBV5-1,CASSLGSTEAFF,TGCGCCAGCAGCTTAGGCAGCACTGAAGCTTTCTTT
TRBJ2-7,TRBD2,.,TRBV6-5,CASSLSGGGEQYF,TGTGCCAGCAGCTTGAGCGGGGGTGGTGAGCAGTACTTC
TRBJ2-7,.,.,TRBV3-1/TRBV3-2,CASSQGTNEQYF,TGTGCCAGCAGCCAAGGCACGAACGAGCAGTACTTC